The rows below give T cell receptor beta chains drawn from one sample of a study of cytomegalovirus exposure and HLA in healthy donors. The protocol was immunoSEQ multiplex PCR, while the TCRdb copy is restricted to in-frame clones and leaves out a portion. The table includes approximately 100,000 clones, more than 85% detected once. Sequencing was done on a sample of PBMCs. These receptors were collected from a man younger than 35 in good health and CMV-seropositive. Both conserved end residues are part of each CDR3. A D gene is named only where the DNA matches it firmly. Clone size is stated in some rows and not others, as once, few, many or a class when expanded.

CDR3 protein | CDR3 DNA | D gene | J gene | V gene | CDR3 length | clone size
CASSRDQPQHF | TGTGCCAGCAGTCGGGATCAGCCCCAGCATTTT | - | TRBJ1-5 | TRBV28 | 11 | once
CASSLDRAYGYTF | TGTGCCAGCAGCCTTGACAGGGCTTATGGCTACACCTTC | TRBD1 | TRBJ1-2 | TRBV7-3 | 13 | -
CASSPRGTTLQETQYF | TGTGCCAGCAGCCCCCGGGGGACTACATTACAAGAGACCCAGTACTTC | TRBD2 | TRBJ2-5 | TRBV7-9 | 16 | -
CASGSHPAGVGETQYF | TGTGCTAGTGGTTCGCATCCCGCGGGGGTTGGGGAGACCCAGTACTTC | TRBD2 | TRBJ2-5 | TRBV12-5 | 16 | -
CASSPKQGRDQPQHF | TGTGCCAGCAGCCCTAAACAGGGTCGGGATCAGCCCCAGCATTTT | - | TRBJ1-5 | TRBV5-8 | 15 | -
CASSVLAGPYEQYF | TGTGCCAGCAGTGTACTAGCGGGGCCCTACGAGCAGTACTTC | TRBD2 | TRBJ2-7 | TRBV6-4 | 14 | few
CASSVEGGPATDTQYF | TGTGCCAGCAGCGTAGAGGGAGGCCCGGCGACAGATACGCAGTATTTT | - | TRBJ2-3 | TRBV9 | 16 | -
CAISESGGFAYEQYF | TGTGCCATCAGTGAGTCGGGGGGGTTTGCCTACGAGCAGTACTTC | TRBD2 | TRBJ2-7 | TRBV10-3 | 15 | few
CASSVPRVNTEAFF | TGTGCCAGCAGTGTTCCCAGGGTGAACACTGAAGCTTTCTTT | - | TRBJ1-1 | TRBV6-1 | 14 | -
CASSLDLGSYEQYF | TGTGCCAGCAGCTTAGATCTCGGGTCCTACGAGCAGTACTTC | - | TRBJ2-7 | TRBV11-3 | 14 | -
CASSRQANTEAFF | TGTGCCAGCAGCCGACAGGCGAACACTGAAGCTTTCTTT | - | TRBJ1-1 | TRBV7-6 | 13 | -
CASLPLAPSTDTQYF | TGTGCCAGCCTTCCTCTAGCGCCAAGCACAGATACGCAGTATTTT | - | TRBJ2-3 | TRBV28 | 15 | -
CASSLAMTGELFF | TGTGCCAGCAGCTTAGCTATGACCGGGGAGCTGTTTTTT | - | TRBJ2-2 | TRBV5-6 | 13 | -
CASSLMLGTGVTEAFF | TGTGCCAGCAGCTTAATGTTAGGGACAGGGGTTACTGAAGCTTTCTTT | TRBD1 | TRBJ1-1 | TRBV7-2 | 16 | -
CASSEVFSSYGYTF | TGTGCCAGCAGTGAAGTTTTCTCGTCCTATGGCTACACCTTC | - | TRBJ1-2 | TRBV2 | 14 | -
CASSKTERYEQYF | TGTGCCAGCAGCAAGACTGAACGCTACGAGCAGTACTTC | - | TRBJ2-7 | TRBV7-6 | 13 | -
CASSAGVPSTDTQYF | TGTGCCAGCAGCGCGGGGGTCCCCTCCACAGATACGCAGTATTTT | TRBD2 | TRBJ2-3 | TRBV7-2 | 15 | -
CAISDGQGRIGNSPLHF | TGTGCCATCAGTGACGGACAGGGGCGTATAGGAAATTCACCCCTCCACTTT | TRBD1 | TRBJ1-6 | TRBV10-3 | 17 | -
CASSLDLNKQYF | TGTGCCAGCAGCTTGGATTTAAATAAGCAGTACTTC | - | TRBJ2-7 | TRBV5-4 | 12 | -
CSVDSNGGNTEAFF | TGCAGCGTTGACTCGAATGGCGGGAACACTGAAGCTTTCTTT | - | TRBJ1-1 | TRBV29-1 | 14 | -
CASSLKGPRGRQETQYF | TGTGCCAGCAGCTTAAAGGGACCGCGGGGGCGGCAAGAGACCCAGTACTTC | - | TRBJ2-5 | TRBV7-3 | 17 | -
CASSVVPGGQQYF | TGTGCCAGCAGCGTAGTACCGGGGGGGCAACAGTATTTT | TRBD2 | TRBJ2-3 | TRBV9 | 13 | -
CASSSRTEQETQYF | TGTGCCAGCAGCTCTCGGACAGAGCAAGAGACCCAGTACTTC | - | TRBJ2-5 | TRBV11-3 | 14 | -
CASSLGRARHTDTQYF | TGTGCCAGCAGCTTGGGGCGGGCCCGGCACACAGATACGCAGTATTTT | - | TRBJ2-3 | TRBV5-4 | 16 | -
CASSFVLADTGELFF | TGTGCCAGCAGCTTCGTCCTAGCCGACACCGGGGAGCTGTTTTTT | - | TRBJ2-2 | TRBV7-9 | 15 | -
CASSGPGSESPLHF | TGTGCCAGCAGCGGTCCAGGGTCAGAATCACCCCTCCACTTT | - | TRBJ1-6 | TRBV5-6 | 14 | -